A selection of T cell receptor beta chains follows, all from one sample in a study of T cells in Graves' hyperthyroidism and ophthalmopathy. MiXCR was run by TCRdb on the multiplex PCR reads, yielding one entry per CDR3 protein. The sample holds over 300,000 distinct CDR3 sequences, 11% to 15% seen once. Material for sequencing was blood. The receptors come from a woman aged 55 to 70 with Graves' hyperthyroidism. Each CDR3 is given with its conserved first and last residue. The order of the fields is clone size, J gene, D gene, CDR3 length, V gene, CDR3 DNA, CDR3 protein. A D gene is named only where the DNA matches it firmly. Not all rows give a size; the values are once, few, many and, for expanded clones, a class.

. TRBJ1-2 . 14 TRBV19 TGTGCCAGTAGTAGGGGGCCAACTAACTATGGCTACACCTTC CASSRGPTNYGYTF
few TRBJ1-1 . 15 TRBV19 TGTGCCAGTAGTATGGAAGGGGATGGGGGCACTGAAGCTTTCTTT CASSMEGDGGTEAFF
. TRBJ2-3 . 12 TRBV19 TGTGCCAGTAGTACTAGCGTAGATACGCAGTATTTT CASSTSVDTQYF
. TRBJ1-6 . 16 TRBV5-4 TGTGCCAGCAGCCGGGGGCCCCCCACAGTGGATTCACCCCTCCACTTT CASSRGPPTVDSPLHF
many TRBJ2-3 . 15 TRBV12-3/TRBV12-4 TGTGCCAGCAGTTTAGGCGGCAGGGGTACAGATACGCAGTATTTT CASSLGGRGTDTQYF
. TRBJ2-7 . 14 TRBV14 TGTGCCAGCAGCCAAGATCTCATGACCTACGAGCAGTACTTC CASSQDLMTYEQYF
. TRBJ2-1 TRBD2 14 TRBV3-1 TGTGCCAGCAGCCTCGGGACTAGGGACAATGAGCAGTTCTTC CASSLGTRDNEQFF
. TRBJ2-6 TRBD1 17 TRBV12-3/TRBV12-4 TGTGCCAGCAGCCTCGGGACAGGGGGCTCTGGGGCCAACGTCCTGACTTTC CASSLGTGGSGANVLTF
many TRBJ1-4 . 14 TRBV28 TGTGCCAGCAGTTCGGGTATCGGTAATGAAAAACTGTTTTTT CASSSGIGNEKLFF
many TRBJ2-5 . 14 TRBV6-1 TGTGCCAGCAGGCCTCGGTACTCCGGAGAGACCCAGTACTTC CASRPRYSGETQYF
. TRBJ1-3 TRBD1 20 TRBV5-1 TGCGCCAGCAGCTTGGGAACCGGGACAGGGGCGCTCTACTCTGGAAACACCATATATTTT CASSLGTGTGALYSGNTIYF
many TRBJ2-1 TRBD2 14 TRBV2 TGTGCCAGCAATAGACTAGCGGCCTACAATGAGCAGTTCTTC CASNRLAAYNEQFF
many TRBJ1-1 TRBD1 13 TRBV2 TGTGCCAGCAGCGGTGACAGGGTCCCTGAAGCTTTCTTT CASSGDRVPEAFF
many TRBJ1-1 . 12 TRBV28 TGTGCCATCCACCTTGGGGGCGGTGAAGCTTTCTTT CAIHLGGGEAFF
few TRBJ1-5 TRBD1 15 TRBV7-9 TGTGCCAGCAGCGGAACAGGGGGAGGGGATCAGCCCCAGCATTTT CASSGTGGGDQPQHF
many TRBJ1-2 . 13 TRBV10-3 TGTGCCATCAGTGAGGTCAGCAACTATGGCTACACCTTC CAISEVSNYGYTF
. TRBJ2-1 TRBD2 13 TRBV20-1 TGCAGTGCGGGGACTAGCGGGAGCTATGAGCAGTTCTTC CSAGTSGSYEQFF
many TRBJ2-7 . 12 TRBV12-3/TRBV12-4 TGTGCCAGCAGCACAGGGTTCTACGAGCAGTACTTC CASSTGFYEQYF
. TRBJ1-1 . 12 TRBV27 TGTGCCAGCAGTCGACCGGGGACTGAAGCTTTCTTT CASSRPGTEAFF
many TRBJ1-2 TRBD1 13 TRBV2 TGTGCCAGCAGCGTAACAGGGGTCCATGGCTACACCTTC CASSVTGVHGYTF
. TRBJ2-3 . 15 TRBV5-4 TGTGCCAGCAGCTTGGGAAGTACTAGCACAGATACGCAGTATTTT CASSLGSTSTDTQYF
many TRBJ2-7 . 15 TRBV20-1 TGCAGTGCTAGAGATCCGGCAGGGCGCTCCTACGAGCAGTACTTC CSARDPAGRSYEQYF
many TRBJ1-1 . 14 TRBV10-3 TGTGCCATCAGTGAGGTAGGCTCGAACACTGAAGCTTTCTTT CAISEVGSNTEAFF
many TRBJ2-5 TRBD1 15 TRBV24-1 TGTGCCACCAGTGATACACAGGGGGGCCAAGAGACCCAGTACTTC CATSDTQGGQETQYF
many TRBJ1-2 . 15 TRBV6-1 TGTGCCAGCTATTCAGTGGGTCTGGGCGCGGATGGCTACACCTTC CASYSVGLGADGYTF
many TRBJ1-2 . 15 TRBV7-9 TGTGCCAGCAGCTCGCCGGGACCCACTAACTATGGCTACACCTTC CASSSPGPTNYGYTF
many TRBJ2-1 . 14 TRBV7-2 TGTGCCAGCAGCTTGGACTCCCAGTTGGGTGAGCAGTTCTTC CASSLDSQLGEQFF
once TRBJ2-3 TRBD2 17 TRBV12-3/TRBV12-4 TGTGCCAGCAGTTTATCGGGGCTAGCGGGAGCATTGGATACGCAGTATTTT CASSLSGLAGALDTQYF
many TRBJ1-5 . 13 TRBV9 TGTGCCAGCAGCGTAGGTCCGGAACAGCCCCAGCATTTT CASSVGPEQPQHF
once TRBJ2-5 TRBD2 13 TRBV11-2 TGTGCCAGCAGCTCAGTAGCGGGAGAGACCCAGTACTTC CASSSVAGETQYF
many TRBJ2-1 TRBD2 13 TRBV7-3 TGTGCCAGCAGCTCCTACGGGGGGGGTGAGCAGTTCTTC CASSSYGGGEQFF
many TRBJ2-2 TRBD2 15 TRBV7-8 TGTGCCAGCAGCCTAGCGGGAGGGGACACCGGGGAGCTGTTTTTT CASSLAGGDTGELFF
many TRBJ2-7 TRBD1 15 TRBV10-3 TGTGCCATCAGTGGCGGGGGACAGGGTATCTACGAGCAGTACTTC CAISGGGQGIYEQYF
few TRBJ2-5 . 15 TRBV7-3 TGTGCCAGCAGCTTAAGGGCGCCGACCCAAGAGACCCAGTACTTC CASSLRAPTQETQYF
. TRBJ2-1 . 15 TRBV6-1 TGTGCCAGCAGTGGAGGAGCCCCACCCTACAATGAGCAGTTCTTC CASSGGAPPYNEQFF
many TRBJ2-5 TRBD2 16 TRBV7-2 TGTGCCAGCAGTTCTGGACTAGCGGGAGCGGCGGAGACCCAGTACTTC CASSSGLAGAAETQYF
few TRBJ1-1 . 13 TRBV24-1 TGTGCCACCAGTGACGTACAGGGCACTGAAGCTTTCTTT CATSDVQGTEAFF
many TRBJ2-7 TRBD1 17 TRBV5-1 TGCGCCAGCAGCTTGGGTGCAGGGGGATGGAGCTCCTACGAGCAGTACTTC CASSLGAGGWSSYEQYF
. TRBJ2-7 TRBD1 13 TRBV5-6 TGTGCCAGCAGATCCACAGGGGTCGACGAGCAGTACTTC CASRSTGVDEQYF
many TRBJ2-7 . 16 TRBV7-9 TGTGCCAGCAGCGGGATACCGACAGGACCCAACTACGAGCAGTACTTC CASSGIPTGPNYEQYF
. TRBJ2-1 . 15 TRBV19 TGTGCCAGTAGCCCATCGGGCGCCAATTACAATGAGCAGTTCTTC CASSPSGANYNEQFF
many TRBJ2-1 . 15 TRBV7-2 TGTGCCAGCAGCTTAGCGGGAGCTCAATACAATGAGCAGTTCTTC CASSLAGAQYNEQFF